The 18 T cell receptor beta chains given below trace back to one sample, sequenced in a study of CD8+CD57+ T cells in acquired aplastic anemia. CDR3 and TCR beta VDJ profiling relied on genomic DNA as the template. A single record per CDR3 protein comes from TCRdb applying MiXCR to the reads. The sample yields about 170,000 distinct CDR3 sequences, 50% to 75% seen once. The sample was sorted CD4+, CD8+, or CD8+CD57+ T cells (not recorded which) from PBMCs. The receptor source for this set is a human donor in good health.

The rearrangement uses TRBV10-3 and TRBJ2-7; D possibly corresponds to TRBD1 (5 bases). The germline V and J ends were trimmed by 6 bases and 1 base, with 10 bases remaining between them. The CDR3 spans 13 residues. The germline V gene has CDR1 ENHRY and CDR2 SYGVKD. The CDR3 DNA follows: TGTGCCATCAGCGGCAGGGATTCCTACGAGCAGTACTTC. Protein: CAISGRDSYEQYF.

The table lists this clonotype with a few counts. This chain joins TRBV2 and TRBJ2-3; 9 nucleotides align to TRBD2. V gave up 7 bases and J gave up 4 bases; unmatched junction bases: 9. Per germline, CDR1 SNHLY and CDR2 FYNNEI. The CDR3 length is 15 residues. CDR3 sequence: CASKTGGGAADTQYF. The CDR3 DNA reads as TGTGCCAGCAAGACTGGCGGGGGGGCGGCAGATACGCAGTATTTT.

CDR3 loop: CASRHLTGRKLFF. DNA of the CDR3: TGTGCCAGCAGACACTTAACAGGGAGGAAACTGTTTTTT. The chain carries TRBV12-3 or TRBV12-4 and TRBJ1-4; TRBD1 is a possible D gene (6 bases). The CDR3 loop spans 13 amino acids. The germline V and J ends were trimmed by 6 bases and 11 bases, with 16 bases remaining between them.

This clonotype was counted ten times or more. The chain combines TRBV6-6 with TRBJ2-5; no clear D. Germline V gene sequence: CDR1 MNHNY, CDR2 SVGAGI (reference sequence). The CDR3 covers 13 residues. V gave up 4 bases and J gave up 5 bases, with 11 bases separating them. CDR3 loop: CASSLWRLETQYF. In DNA, the CDR3 is TGTGCCAGCAGTTTGTGGCGGCTGGAGACCCAGTACTTC.

This clonotype was detected ten times or more. The V call is TRBV12-3 or TRBV12-4, the J call TRBJ1-5; D ambiguous. With 1 base removed from V and 0 bases from J, the gap between germline ends came to 13 bases. The CDR3 runs 17 residues. The CDR3 here is CASSLEVAVYSNQPQHF. The CDR3 DNA follows: TGTGCCAGCAGTTTAGAGGTGGCAGTTTATAGCAATCAGCCCCAGCATTTT.

This clonotype was detected ten times or more. The V call is TRBV12-3 or TRBV12-4, the J call TRBJ1-2; D not certain. The CDR3 is made up of 11 amino acids. Trimming removed 11 bases from V and 2 bases from J, with 9 bases in between. The CDR3 protein is CAVQINYGYTF. CDR3 DNA: TGTGCCGTTCAGATCAACTATGGCTACACCTTC.

In its sample, this clonotype was seen once. J is TRBJ2-7 and V is TRBV20-1; 7 nucleotides align to TRBD2. Trimming took 1 base from V and 5 from J; bases not matched to a gene: 2. This CDR3 is 12 amino acids long. Germline CDR1 reads DFQATT; CDR2 reads SNEGSKA (reference sequence). CDR3 in DNA: TGCAGTGCTAGAGGCGGGGGACACGAGCAGTACTTC. Translating it yields CSARGGGHEQYF.

The chain carries TRBV10-3 and TRBJ2-7, with unresolved D. V lost 2 bases and J lost 5, with 4 bases in between. Per the germline V gene, CDR1 is ENHRY and CDR2 is SYGVKD. CDR3 length: 11 amino acids. For the CDR3, the DNA is TGTGCCATCAGTGAGGGGGACGAGCAGTACTTC. It codes for CAISEGDEQYF.

The chain joins TRBV19 to TRBJ2-7, with 9 bases aligning to TRBD1. V shed 6 bases, J shed 1 base, and the junction held 10 bases outside the gene matches. CDR1 and CDR2 (germline): LNHDA, SQIVND (reference sequence). This CDR3 spans 16 amino acids. CDR3 sequence reads: CASSPGPGQGSYEQYF. The DNA for the CDR3 is TGTGCCAGTAGCCCTGGCCCGGGACAGGGTTCCTACGAGCAGTACTTC.

The chain employs TRBV7-9 and TRBJ2-7; TRBD2 might be the D (6 bases). Trimming removed 8 bases at V and 3 bases at J, with 11 bases between. CDR3 length: 12 residues. Germline CDR1 reads SEHNR; CDR2 reads FQNEAQ (reference sequence). The CDR3 region is CASVGGDYEQYF. DNA of the CDR3: TGTGCCAGCGTCGGCGGGGACTACGAGCAGTACTTC.

The table lists this clonotype with many counts. The chain has TRBV12-3 or TRBV12-4 and TRBJ2-5; 12 nucleotides line up with TRBD2. CDR3 size: 15 residues. The V and J ends lost 7 bases and 2 bases, in that order; junction bases with no gene match: 5. The CDR3 nucleotides read TGTGCCAGCACCCAACTAGCGGGAGGTCAAGAGACCCAGTACTTC. Residues: CASTQLAGGQETQYF.

This clonotype was seen many times. This sequence joins TRBV4-1 and TRBJ1-2; 7 nucleotides line up with TRBD1. This CDR3 has 15 amino acids. Germline CDR1 MGHRA, CDR2 YSYEKL. J lost 8 bases, V lost 0 bases, and 9 bases had no gene match. This CDR3 is CASSQDTKQGHGYTF. The DNA of the CDR3 is TGCGCCAGCAGCCAAGATACCAAACAGGGGCACGGCTACACCTTC.

The chain employs TRBV20-1 and TRBJ2-5, with D possibly TRBD2 on 6 matching bases. This CDR3 has 15 amino acids. CDR1 DFQATT and CDR2 SNEGSKA come from the germline V gene (reference sequence). The V end lost 3 bases, the J end lost 5 bases, and 19 bases lay between the germline ends. The CDR3 DNA reads as TGCAGTGCTAGTGAGGCGGCTAGCGTTAGGGAGACCCAGTACTTC. The encoded protein is CSASEAASVRETQYF.

The rearrangement links TRBV19 to TRBJ1-1, with D possibly matching TRBD1 (5 bases). V was pared by 6 bases and J by 0 bases, with 11 bases between. The CDR3 contains 14 residues. Germline V gives CDR1 LNHDA, CDR2 SQIVND (reference sequence). CDR3 DNA: TGTGCCAGTAGCCTACAGGTAATGAACACTGAAGCTTTCTTT. Its translation is CASSLQVMNTEAFF.

The DNA for the CDR3 is TGTGCCAGCAGTACCGACGGGGGACAGAGCTCCTATAATTCACCCCTCCACTTT. It is translated as CASSTDGGQSSYNSPLHF. This chain connects TRBV2 to TRBJ1-6, with 7 bases aligning to TRBD1. Germline CDR1 reads SNHLY; CDR2 reads FYNNEI. The ends lost 5 bases at V and 0 bases at J; junction bases unmatched: 10. There are 18 residues in the CDR3.

The chain is built from TRBV25-1 and TRBJ1-2; D possibly corresponds to TRBD1 (5 bases). CDR3 length: 13 amino acids. V was clipped by 4 bases and J by 2 bases, with 8 bases between them. Germline V gives CDR1 MGHDK, CDR2 SYGVNS. CDR3: CASSGGTNYGYTF. In DNA, the CDR3 is TGTGCCAGCAGTGGCGGGACGAACTATGGCTACACCTTC.

The CDR3 DNA sequence: TGTGCCAGCAGCTTAGCCGGGACAGCCTATGGCTACACCTTC. Amino acid sequence: CASSLAGTAYGYTF. The rearrangement uses TRBV7-9 and TRBJ1-2; 7 positions match TRBD1. This CDR3 region has 14 residues. CDR1 is SEHNR and CDR2 is FQNEAQ in the germline V gene (reference sequence). Trimming took 0 bases from V and 4 from J; bases not matched to a gene: 2.

This clonotype appeared many times. The CDR3 DNA is TGTGCCAGCAGTGGCTTAACCGGGGGCCCCGGGGAGCTGTTTTTT. Translation gives CASSGLTGGPGELFF. This chain links TRBV25-1 with TRBJ2-2; D might be TRBD1 or TRBD2, each matching 6 bases. V shed 4 bases and J shed 6 bases, with 15 bases lying between them. The CDR3 is 15 residues long. Germline CDR1 and CDR2: MGHDK and SYGVNS.